The 18 T cell receptor beta chains below come from one sample, sequenced in a study of T cells in Graves' hyperthyroidism and ophthalmopathy. RNA transcripts yielded amplified TCR beta CDR3 regions. A first-round RT-PCR of the TCR CDR3 used the HTBI primer set. MiXCR, applied by TCRdb to the multiplex PCR reads, yields one record per CDR3 protein. The sample has hundreds of thousands of distinct CDR3 sequences; 18% are singletons. What was sequenced was blood. These receptor sequences come from a woman in her 50s with Graves' hyperthyroidism that later progressed to Graves' ophthalmopathy.

The chain is built from TRBV2 and TRBJ2-5; 11 bases line up with TRBD2. Germline CDR1 and CDR2: SNHLY and FYNNEI. The J segment lost 5 bases and the V segment lost 6 bases, leaving 14 bases of the junction unmatched. This CDR3 comprises 17 residues. The CDR3 loop reads CASREGIAGGPEETQYF. The CDR3, as DNA: TGTGCCAGCAGGGAGGGAATAGCGGGAGGGCCTGAGGAGACCCAGTACTTC.

The rearrangement joins TRBV4-1 to TRBJ1-6; TRBD1 matches at 8 bases. The V and J ends lost 0 bases and 6 bases, in that order; junction bases with no gene match: 1. This CDR3 has 15 residues. Germline V gives CDR1 MGHRA, CDR2 YSYEKL. CDR3 in amino acids: CASSQDGQGNSPLHF. The CDR3 coding sequence is TGCGCCAGCAGCCAAGACGGACAGGGTAATTCACCCCTCCACTTT.

This clonotype was found many times. The V and J genes are TRBV3-1 and TRBJ2-3; TRBD2 aligns across 7 bases. The CDR3 consists of 16 residues. The germline V gene encodes CDR1 LGHDT and CDR2 YNNKEL (reference sequence). Trimming cost V 0 bases and J 4 bases; bases outside gene matches: 7. The CDR3 DNA sequence: TGTGCCAGCAGCCAAGAGGTGGGGGGGATCTCAGATACGCAGTATTTT. This encodes CASSQEVGGISDTQYF.

This chain connects TRBV7-8 to TRBJ2-7, with 10 bases identical to TRBD2. CDR3 length: 16 residues. V shed 1 base, J shed 3 bases, and the junction held 6 bases outside the gene matches. Germline V gene sequence: CDR1 SGHVS, CDR2 FQNEAQ. CDR3 amino acids: CASSLETSGANYEQYF. The CDR3 DNA follows: TGTGCCAGCAGCTTAGAAACTAGCGGGGCAAACTACGAGCAGTACTTC.

The gene calls are TRBV20-1 and TRBJ1-1, with D perhaps TRBD1 (5 bases). The CDR3 is 15 residues long. Looked up from germline, CDR1 is DFQATT and CDR2 is SNEGSKA (reference sequence). The V gene lost 0 bases and the J gene lost 4 bases, with 15 bases spanning the gap. DNA of the CDR3: TGCAGTGCTAGAGATAATACAGCCGGGGGCACTGAAGCTTTCTTT. Protein: CSARDNTAGGTEAFF.

This clonotype was counted many times. The V call is TRBV2, the J call TRBJ1-4; possibly TRBD1 for D (5 bases). The V gene's germline CDR1 is SNHLY and CDR2 FYNNEI. V shed 8 bases and J shed 7 bases, with 14 bases lying between them. The CDR3 extends over 13 amino acids. As DNA, the CDR3 is TGTGCCAGCGGAGGGGTAGATCGTGAAAAACTGTTTTTT. This codes for CASGGVDREKLFF.

This clonotype was observed a few times. CDR3: CSAVGAGGYTGELFF. The CDR3 DNA reads as TGCAGCGCCGTCGGAGCGGGGGGTTACACCGGGGAGCTGTTTTTT. The rearrangement joins TRBV29-1 to TRBJ2-2, with TRBD2 matching over 9 bases. The germline CDR1 and CDR2 sequences are SQVTM and ANQGSEA. The CDR3 covers 15 residues. V lost 7 bases, J lost 3 bases, and 9 bases stayed unmatched.

This clonotype was detected ten times or more. J is TRBJ2-4 and V is TRBV11-2, with 7 bases that match TRBD1. CDR1 is SGHAT, CDR2 FQNNGV, per germline. This CDR3 spans 16 amino acids. The junction had 7 bases not matched to a gene; V was cut back by 0 bases and J by 5 bases. CDR3 bases: TGTGCCAGCAGCTTAGATGAGGGACAGCATCAAAACATTCAGTACTTC. Its translation: CASSLDEGQHQNIQYF.

On this clonotype: This is likely a read error, given that the CDR3 carries no conserved phenylalanine or tryptophan at its end. The chain carries TRBV5-1 and TRBJ1-1; 8 nucleotides agree with TRBD1. CDR3 size: 14 residues. CDR1 and CDR2 from the germline V gene are SGHRS and YFSETQ. V was clipped by 3 bases and J by 3 bases; unmatched bases: 4. CDR3: CASSSQGADTEAFL. For the CDR3, the DNA is TGCGCCAGCAGCTCCCAGGGGGCTGACACTGAAGCTTTCCTT.

This clonotype was seen a few times. The chain carries TRBV7-8 and TRBJ1-5, with D possibly TRBD1 on 6 matching bases. There are 17 residues in the CDR3. The V gene lost 5 bases and the J gene lost 2 bases, with 19 bases spanning the gap. The germline CDR1 and CDR2 sequences are SGHVS and FQNEAQ. The CDR3 loop is CASSIASGVGGNQPQHF. The CDR3 region has the DNA TGTGCCAGCAGCATCGCGTCAGGGGTAGGAGGCAATCAGCCCCAGCATTTT.

V usage is TRBV18 and J usage is TRBJ2-5; tentatively, D is TRBD1 (5 bases). Looked up from germline, CDR1 is KGHSH and CDR2 is LQKENI. V shed 1 base and J shed 2 bases, with 14 bases lying between them. The CDR3 extends over 16 amino acids. CDR3 amino acids: CASSPRVGKGQETQYF. CDR3 sequence (DNA): TGTGCCAGCTCACCACGAGTCGGAAAGGGGCAAGAGACCCAGTACTTC.

This clonotype has a count of ten or more. This chain uses TRBV12-3 or TRBV12-4 with TRBJ1-4; 9 bases are a match to TRBD1. V lost 9 bases and J lost 6; bases outside the gene matches: 5. The CDR3 contains 13 residues. The CDR3 loop is CASNRDRDEKLFF. The CDR3 DNA reads TGTGCCAGTAACCGGGACAGGGATGAAAAACTGTTTTTT.

Many counts were recorded for this clonotype. The chain recombines TRBV5-4 with TRBJ2-5; 8 bases are shared with TRBD2. From germline, CDR1 is SGHNT and CDR2 YYREEE (reference sequence). This CDR3 has 14 residues. With V trimmed by 2 bases and J by 4 bases, 4 bases remained unmatched. Here the CDR3 DNA reads TGTGCCAGCAGCTTACGGGGGGGCCGAGAGACCCAGTACTTC. It codes for CASSLRGGRETQYF.

At least ten counts were recorded for this clonotype. J is TRBJ1-1 and V is TRBV30; 7 bases match TRBD1. The germline V gene has CDR1 GTSNPN and CDR2 SVGIG (reference sequence). With 5 bases clipped from V and 4 bases from J, the junction kept 10 bases outside the gene matches. This CDR3 is built from 14 residues. CDR3 sequence (DNA): TGTGCCTGGGGCACAGGGGTAACGACCACTGAAGCTTTCTTT. Its protein is CAWGTGVTTTEAFF.

This clonotype was seen a few times. The chain has TRBV28 and TRBJ1-5; D is unresolved. The germline gives CDR1 MDHEN, CDR2 SYDVKM. V was pared by 5 bases and J by 5 bases, with 7 bases between. The CDR3 is 12 residues long. CDR3: CASSLNHQPQHF. The CDR3 DNA follows: TGTGCCAGCAGTCTAAACCATCAGCCCCAGCATTTT.

This rearrangement joins TRBV6-1 to TRBJ1-6; D is unclear. Germline values: CDR1 MNHNS, CDR2 SASEGT. The V end lost 7 bases, the J end lost 5 bases, and 15 bases lay between the germline ends. This CDR3 spans 15 amino acids. The CDR3 region has the DNA TGTGCCAGCACGTGGTTCATGGACGATAATTCACCCCTCCACTTT. It encodes CASTWFMDDNSPLHF.

This clonotype was counted at least ten times. The chain recombines TRBV3-1 with TRBJ2-3, with 7 bases aligning to TRBD2. The CDR3 extends over 15 amino acids. V lost 3 bases to trimming and J lost 0 bases; unmatched junction nucleotides: 3. CDR1 and CDR2 from the germline V gene are LGHDT and YNNKEL (reference sequence). The CDR3 reads CASSHPGGSTDTQYF. CDR3 bases: TGTGCCAGCAGCCACCCCGGGGGGAGCACAGATACGCAGTATTTT.

The rearrangement joins TRBV20-1 to TRBJ1-6, with 9 nucleotides matching TRBD1. Losses at the gene ends were 5 bases for V and 6 bases for J; bases not matched to a gene: 14. This CDR3 contains 17 residues. Germline CDR1 is DFQATT and CDR2 is SNEGSKA (reference sequence). The chain's CDR3 is CSAPEPGQGRVNSPLHF. The CDR3 DNA reads TGCAGTGCTCCGGAACCGGGACAGGGTAGAGTTAATTCACCCCTCCACTTT.